These 18 T cell receptor beta chains share one sample of origin, sequenced in a study of T cell changes during pregnancy in multiple sclerosis. Produced via immunoSEQ multiplex PCR; TCRdb's table is partial and in-frame only. The data hold tens of thousands of clones, with about 88% observed a single time. Sequenced here: peripheral blood, sampled in the third trimester of pregnancy. All receptors come from a female donor in good health, enrolled as a control in a pregnancy study.

The rearrangement joins TRBV14 to TRBJ2-2; possibly TRBD1 for D (5 bases). Trimming shortened V by 6 bases and J by 1 base, and 27 bases separated the two germline ends. The CDR3 has 20 amino acids. Per germline, CDR1 SGHDN and CDR2 FVKESK. CDR3 loop: CASSTGGRWFRLENTGELFF. The CDR3 DNA reads TGTGCCAGCAGTACAGGTGGGCGGTGGTTTCGACTGGAGAACACCGGGGAGCTGTTTTTT.

The chain is built from TRBV9 and TRBJ2-5; 12 bases are a match to TRBD2. Germline CDR1 and CDR2: SGDLS and YYNGEE. The CDR3 has 16 residues. V shed 0 bases and J 3 bases; nucleotides not matched to a gene: 3. The CDR3 sequence: CASSVVGLAGKETQYF. CDR3 nucleotide sequence: TGTGCCAGCAGCGTAGTCGGACTAGCGGGAAAAGAGACCCAGTACTTC.

V is TRBV7-9 and J is TRBJ1-5; 7 positions match TRBD1. Germline CDR1 SEHNR, CDR2 FQNEAQ (reference sequence). Trimming cost V 5 bases and J 4 bases; bases outside gene matches: 5. The CDR3 contains 14 residues. CDR3 bases: TGTGCCAGCAGCGGGACAGAGGCTAATCAGCCCCAGCATTTT. It codes for CASSGTEANQPQHF.

The chain links TRBV19 to TRBJ1-5; the D gene is possibly TRBD1 (5 bases). The ends were cut back, 5 bases at V and 0 bases at J, with 11 bases in the middle. Germline V gives CDR1 LNHDA, CDR2 SQIVND (reference sequence). The CDR3 runs 15 residues. For the CDR3, the DNA is TGTGCCAGTAGTCCCGACAGCTATAGCAATCAGCCCCAGCATTTT. It encodes CASSPDSYSNQPQHF.

This chain connects TRBV10-3 to TRBJ2-7; TRBD1 aligns across 7 bases. V dropped 6 bases and J dropped 0; count of bases not matched to a gene: 2. CDR3 length: 13 residues. Germline CDR1 is ENHRY and CDR2 is SYGVKD. The CDR3 nucleotides are TGTGCCATCAGCGGACAGGCCTCCTACGAGCAGTACTTC. Amino acids: CAISGQASYEQYF.

The chain recombines TRBV10-2 with TRBJ2-7, with 10 nucleotides matching TRBD2. Losses at the gene ends were 4 bases for V and 2 bases for J; bases not matched to a gene: 2. Germline V CDR1 and CDR2: WSHSY, SAAADI. CDR3 length: 14 amino acids. The CDR3 protein is CASSATSGAYEQYF. Here the CDR3 DNA reads TGCGCCAGCAGTGCCACTAGCGGGGCCTACGAGCAGTACTTC.

This chain uses TRBV2 with TRBJ2-3, with D possibly being TRBD2 (6 bases). This CDR3 spans 14 amino acids. CDR1 and CDR2 from the germline V gene are SNHLY and FYNNEI. V dropped 8 bases and J dropped 2 bases, with 14 bases sitting between them. The chain's CDR3 is CASPSGLATDTQYF. DNA of the CDR3: TGTGCCAGCCCATCGGGACTTGCCACAGATACGCAGTATTTT. The variable domain in full, with the rest retrieved from reference TRBV2 and TRBJ2-3, is EPEVTQTPSHQVTQMGQEVILRCVPISNHLYFYWYRQILGQKVEFLVSFYNNEISEKSEIFDDQFSVERPDGSNFTLKIRSTKLEDSAMYFCASPSGLATDTQYFGPGTRLTVL.

The chain has TRBV19 and TRBJ2-1; a possible D gene is TRBD2 (6 bases). The germline V gene encodes CDR1 LNHDA and CDR2 SQIVND (reference sequence). The CDR3 has 13 amino acids. V dropped 9 bases and J dropped 4 bases, with 13 bases sitting between them. In DNA, the CDR3 is TGTGCCAGCCTGGGAGGATATTACAATGAGCAGTTCTTC. Protein product: CASLGGYYNEQFF.

The chain recombines TRBV4-3 with TRBJ2-3; perhaps TRBD2 as D (6 bases). The CDR3 length is 16 residues. V lost 1 base and J 1 base, leaving 12 bases between the germline ends. Per the germline V gene, CDR1 is LGHNA and CDR2 is YSLEER. The CDR3 nucleotides are TGCGCCAGCAGCCAAGTGTCGGCGGGACGCACAGATACGCAGTATTTT. Its protein is CASSQVSAGRTDTQYF.

This sequence joins TRBV7-6 and TRBJ1-1; 9 nucleotides align to TRBD1. V shed 5 bases, J shed 3 bases, and the junction held 4 bases outside the gene matches. Germline CDR1 is SGHVS and CDR2 is FNYEAQ. This CDR3 comprises 14 residues. CDR3 DNA sequence: TGTGCCAGCAGCACGCGGACAGGGGACACTGAAGCTTTCTTT. Amino acids: CASSTRTGDTEAFF.

The chain joins TRBV4-3 to TRBJ2-5; TRBD2 agrees at 14 bases. The CDR3 length is 19 residues. J was trimmed by 4 bases and V by 4 bases; bases with no gene match: 14. Germline V gene sequence: CDR1 LGHNA, CDR2 YSLEER. The CDR3 DNA sequence: TGCGCCAGCAGCCGCACAATAGGGCTGACTAGCGGGGGGGGAGAGACCCAGTACTTC. This codes for CASSRTIGLTSGGGETQYF.

V gene TRBV28 combines with J gene TRBJ2-3; 7 bases match TRBD2. The V gene's germline CDR1 is MDHEN and CDR2 SYDVKM. V lost 5 bases and J lost 4; bases outside the gene matches: 6. The CDR3 contains 14 residues. The CDR3 bases are TGTGCCAGCAGTCCAGCGGGATGGGCAGATACGCAGTATTTT. It translates to CASSPAGWADTQYF.

This clone was seen a few times. The chain has TRBV27 and TRBJ2-7, with TRBD1 as a possible D gene (6 bases). This CDR3 region has 16 residues. V was cut by 5 bases and J by 2 bases, with 19 bases left in between. Germline V gives CDR1 MNHEY, CDR2 SMNVEV (reference sequence). CDR3 region: CASSPVQDSITYEQYF. The DNA of the CDR3 is TGTGCCAGCAGTCCGGTACAGGACAGTATCACCTACGAGCAGTACTTC.

The chain uses TRBV10-3 and TRBJ1-6; D is unclear. V lost 3 bases and J lost 3, with 12 bases in between. Germline lookup yields CDR1 ENHRY and CDR2 SYGVKD. The CDR3 extends over 16 amino acids. CDR3 DNA: TGTGCCATCAGTGACTCTAGAGGGATCTATAATTCACCCCTCCACTTT. It is translated as CAISDSRGIYNSPLHF.

V is TRBV7-2 and J is TRBJ2-1, with no clear D. The germline V gene encodes CDR1 SGHTA and CDR2 FQGNSA. V was clipped by 4 bases and J by 0 bases, with 10 bases between them. This CDR3 is 15 amino acids long. CDR3 protein: CASSSVTSSYNEQFF. The DNA for the CDR3 is TGTGCCAGCAGCTCCGTCACCAGCTCCTACAATGAGCAGTTCTTC.

The chain employs TRBV5-5 and TRBJ1-6; D gene uncertain. The CDR3 spans 17 residues. Germline V CDR1 and CDR2: SGHKS, YYEKEE (reference sequence). The V end lost 0 bases, the J end lost 6 bases, and 16 bases lay between the germline ends. The DNA for the CDR3 is TGTGCCAGCAGCTTGGCAATATCGGTTGGGCTTAATTCACCCCTCCACTTT. This codes for CASSLAISVGLNSPLHF.

This chain joins TRBV19 and TRBJ1-6, with 9 bases matching TRBD1. Germline CDR1 reads LNHDA; CDR2 reads SQIVND (reference sequence). The CDR3 has 15 amino acids. The V and J ends lost 5 bases and 7 bases, in that order; junction bases with no gene match: 6. CDR3: CASSRDRVENSPLHF. CDR3 nucleotide sequence: TGTGCCAGTAGTCGGGACAGGGTTGAAAATTCACCCCTCCACTTT.

The rearrangement links TRBV29-1 to TRBJ2-5; tentatively, D is TRBD1 (6 bases). Trimming left V 2 bases short and J 4 bases short, with 14 bases between. This CDR3 contains 14 residues. The germline V gene encodes CDR1 SQVTM and CDR2 ANQGSEA. CDR3 in DNA: TGCAGCGTTGAAAGGGGGAAGGTTGGAGAGACCCAGTACTTC. This translates into CSVERGKVGETQYF.